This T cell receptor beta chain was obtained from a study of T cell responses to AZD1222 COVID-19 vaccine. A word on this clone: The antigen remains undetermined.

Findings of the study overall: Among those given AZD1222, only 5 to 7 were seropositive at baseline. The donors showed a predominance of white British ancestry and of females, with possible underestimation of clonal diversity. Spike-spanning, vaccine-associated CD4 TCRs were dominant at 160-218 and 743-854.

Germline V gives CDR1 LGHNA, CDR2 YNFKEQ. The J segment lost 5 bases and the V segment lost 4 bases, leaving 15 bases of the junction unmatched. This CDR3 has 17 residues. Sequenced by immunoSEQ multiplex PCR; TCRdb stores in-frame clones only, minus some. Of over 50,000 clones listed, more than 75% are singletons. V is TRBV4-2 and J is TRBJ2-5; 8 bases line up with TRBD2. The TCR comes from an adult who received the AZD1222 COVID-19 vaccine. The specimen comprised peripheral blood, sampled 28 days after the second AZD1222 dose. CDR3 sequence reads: CASSPRALAGGGETQYF. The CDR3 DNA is TGTGCCAGCAGCCCCCGGGCCCTGGCGGGAGGAGGGGAGACCCAGTACTTC.